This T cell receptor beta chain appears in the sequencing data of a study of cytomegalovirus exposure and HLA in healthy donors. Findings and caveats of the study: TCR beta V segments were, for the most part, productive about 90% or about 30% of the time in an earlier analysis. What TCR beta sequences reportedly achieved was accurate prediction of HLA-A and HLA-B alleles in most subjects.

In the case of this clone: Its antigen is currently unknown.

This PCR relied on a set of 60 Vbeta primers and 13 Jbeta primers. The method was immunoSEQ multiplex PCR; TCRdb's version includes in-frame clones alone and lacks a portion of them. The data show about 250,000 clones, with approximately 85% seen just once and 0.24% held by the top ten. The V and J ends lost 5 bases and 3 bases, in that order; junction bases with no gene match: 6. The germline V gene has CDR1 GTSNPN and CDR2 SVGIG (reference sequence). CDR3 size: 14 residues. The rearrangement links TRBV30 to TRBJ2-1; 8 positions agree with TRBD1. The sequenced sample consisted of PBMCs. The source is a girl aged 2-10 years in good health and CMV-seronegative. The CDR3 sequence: CAWDGQGSYNEQFF. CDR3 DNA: TGTGCCTGGGACGGACAGGGAAGCTACAATGAGCAGTTCTTC.